The entry that follows covers one TCR beta chain sequence. The antigen is not known. Every patient relapsed after autologous stem cell transplantation, and brentuximab vedotin exposure varied. TCRdb's copy holds only in-frame clones and misses some; the assay was immunoSEQ multiplex PCR. The sample holds roughly 40,000 clones; 75% to 90% are singletons and the top ten take roughly 9%. The record originates from a study of PD-1 blockade in classical Hodgkin lymphoma. Study-wide points: The repertoire differences lack a defined cause, possibly disease activity or prior therapy.

The sample in question was peripheral blood mononuclear cells (PBMCs), obtained at baseline. This receptor was obtained from a human donor with classical Hodgkin lymphoma.

CDR3 in amino acids: CAWSGLEAGGGELFF. CDR3 in DNA: TGTGCCTGGAGTGGGCTGGAGGCGGGAGGAGGGGAGCTGTTTTTT. The genes are TRBV30 and TRBJ2-2; the match to TRBD2 covers 8 bases. The germline CDR1 and CDR2 sequences are GTSNPN and SVGIG (reference sequence). V gave up 1 base and J gave up 8 bases; unmatched junction bases: 9. The CDR3 loop spans 15 amino acids.